The TCR beta chain under discussion was sequenced for a study of T-cell reconstitution after alpha-beta-depleted transplantation in children. CDR1 and CDR2 (germline): SGHVS, FQNEAQ. V was shortened by 2 bases and J by 0 bases, with 17 bases between the two germline ends. This CDR3 comprises 18 residues. TCRbeta library preparation incorporated unique molecular identifiers. TCRdb re-called the PCR reads with MiXCR, one entry per CDR3 protein. This table has roughly 500,000 distinct CDR3 sequences, around 12% appearing once. This specimen was PBMCs from the stem cell graft donor, taken from the stem cell graft. This chain uses TRBV7-8 with TRBJ2-4, with D perhaps matching TRBD2 (5 bases). This sequence originates from a human donor who donated a stem cell graft to a child with combined immunodeficiency. CDR3 sequence reads: CASSLNFGGSGAKNIQYF. DNA for the CDR3: TGTGCCAGCAGCTTAAATTTTGGTGGGAGTGGAGCCAAAAACATTCAGTACTTC.